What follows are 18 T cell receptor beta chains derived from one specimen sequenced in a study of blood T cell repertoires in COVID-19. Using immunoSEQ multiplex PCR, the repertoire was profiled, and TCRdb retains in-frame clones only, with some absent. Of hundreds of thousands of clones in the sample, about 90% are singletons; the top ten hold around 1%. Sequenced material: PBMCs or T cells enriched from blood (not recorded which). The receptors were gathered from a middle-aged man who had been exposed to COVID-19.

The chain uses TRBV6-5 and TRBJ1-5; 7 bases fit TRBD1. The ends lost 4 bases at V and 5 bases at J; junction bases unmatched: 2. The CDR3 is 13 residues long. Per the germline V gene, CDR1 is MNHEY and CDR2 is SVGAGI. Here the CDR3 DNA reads TGTGCCAGCAGTTCCGACAGGGATCAGCCCCAGCATTTT. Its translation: CASSSDRDQPQHF.

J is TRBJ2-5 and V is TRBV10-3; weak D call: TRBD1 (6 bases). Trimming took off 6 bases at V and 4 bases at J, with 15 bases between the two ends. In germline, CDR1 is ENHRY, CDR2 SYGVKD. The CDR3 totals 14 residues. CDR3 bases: TGTGCCATCAGCTCAACAGGGAAGGGAGAGACCCAGTACTTC. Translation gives CAISSTGKGETQYF.

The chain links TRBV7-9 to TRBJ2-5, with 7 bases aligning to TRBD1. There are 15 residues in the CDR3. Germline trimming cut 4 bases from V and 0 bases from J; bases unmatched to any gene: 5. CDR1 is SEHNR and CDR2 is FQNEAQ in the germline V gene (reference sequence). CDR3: CASSSRQGDQETQYF. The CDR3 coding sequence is TGTGCCAGCAGCTCCCGCCAGGGGGACCAAGAGACCCAGTACTTC.

Here the CDR3 reads CASSEALQGGRYGYTF. CDR3 bases: TGTGCCAGCAGTGAAGCGCTTCAGGGGGGACGGTACGGCTACACCTTC. V and J are TRBV6-1 and TRBJ1-2; 7 nucleotides agree with TRBD1. This CDR3 has 16 amino acids. In germline, CDR1 is MNHNS, CDR2 SASEGT. V lost 0 bases and J lost 8; bases outside the gene matches: 12.

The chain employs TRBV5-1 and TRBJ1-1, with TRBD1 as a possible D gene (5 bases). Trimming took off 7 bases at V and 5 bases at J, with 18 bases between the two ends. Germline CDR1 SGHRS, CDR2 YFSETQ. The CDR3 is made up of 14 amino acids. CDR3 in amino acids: CASGARQGSTEAFF. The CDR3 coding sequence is TGCGCCAGCGGTGCCAGGCAGGGAAGTACTGAAGCTTTCTTT.

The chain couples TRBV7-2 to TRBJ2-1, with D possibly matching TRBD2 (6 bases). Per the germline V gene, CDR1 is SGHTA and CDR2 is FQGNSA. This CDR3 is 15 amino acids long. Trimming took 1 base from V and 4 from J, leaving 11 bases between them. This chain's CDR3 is CASSLVTGGYNEQFF. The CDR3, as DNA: TGTGCCAGCAGCTTAGTAACTGGGGGGTACAATGAGCAGTTCTTC.

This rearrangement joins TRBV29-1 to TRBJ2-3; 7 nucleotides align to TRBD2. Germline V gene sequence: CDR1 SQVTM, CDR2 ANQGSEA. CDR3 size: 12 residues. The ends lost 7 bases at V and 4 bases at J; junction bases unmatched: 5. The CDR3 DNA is TGCAGCGCGAATCTAGCGGCAGATACGCAGTATTTT. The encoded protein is CSANLAADTQYF.

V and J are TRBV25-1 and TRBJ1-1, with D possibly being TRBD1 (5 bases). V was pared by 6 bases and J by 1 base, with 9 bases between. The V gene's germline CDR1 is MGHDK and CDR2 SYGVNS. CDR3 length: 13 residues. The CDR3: CASRVGGNTEAFF. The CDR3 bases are TGTGCCAGCAGGGTGGGGGGGAACACTGAAGCTTTCTTT. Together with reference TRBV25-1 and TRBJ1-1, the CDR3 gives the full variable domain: EADIYQTPRYLVIGTGKKITLECSQTMGHDKMYWYQQDPGMELHLIHYSYGVNSTEKGDLSSESTVSRIRTEHFPLTLESARPSHTSQYLCASRVGGNTEAFFGQGTRLTVV.

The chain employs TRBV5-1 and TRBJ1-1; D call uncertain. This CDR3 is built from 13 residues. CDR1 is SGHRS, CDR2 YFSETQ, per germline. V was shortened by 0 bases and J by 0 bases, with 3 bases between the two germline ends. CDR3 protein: CASSLDMNTEAFF. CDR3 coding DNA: TGCGCCAGCAGCTTGGATATGAACACTGAAGCTTTCTTT.

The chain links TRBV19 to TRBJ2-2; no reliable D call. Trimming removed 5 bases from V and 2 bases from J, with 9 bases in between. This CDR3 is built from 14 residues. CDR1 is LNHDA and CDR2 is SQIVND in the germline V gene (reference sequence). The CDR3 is CASSFRINTGELFF. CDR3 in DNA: TGTGCCAGTAGTTTCAGGATCAACACCGGGGAGCTGTTTTTT.

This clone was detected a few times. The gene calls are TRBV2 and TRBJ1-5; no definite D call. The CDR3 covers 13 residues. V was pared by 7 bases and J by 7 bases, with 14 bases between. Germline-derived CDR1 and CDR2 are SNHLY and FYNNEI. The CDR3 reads CASIYSTSQPQHF. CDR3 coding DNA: TGTGCCAGCATTTACAGTACGAGCCAGCCCCAGCATTTT.

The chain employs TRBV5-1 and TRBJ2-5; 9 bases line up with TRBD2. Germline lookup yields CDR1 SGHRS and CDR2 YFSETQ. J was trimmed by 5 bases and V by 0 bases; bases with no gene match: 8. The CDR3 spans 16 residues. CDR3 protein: CASSLGSGGRRETQYF. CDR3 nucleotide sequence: TGCGCCAGCAGCTTGGGTAGCGGGGGCCGGAGGGAGACCCAGTACTTC.

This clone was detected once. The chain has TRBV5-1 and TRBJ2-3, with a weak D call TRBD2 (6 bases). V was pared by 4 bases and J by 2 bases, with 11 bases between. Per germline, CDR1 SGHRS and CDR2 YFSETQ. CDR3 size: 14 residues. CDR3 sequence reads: CASSPRGFTDTQYF. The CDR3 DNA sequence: TGCGCCAGCAGCCCACGGGGGTTCACAGATACGCAGTATTTT.

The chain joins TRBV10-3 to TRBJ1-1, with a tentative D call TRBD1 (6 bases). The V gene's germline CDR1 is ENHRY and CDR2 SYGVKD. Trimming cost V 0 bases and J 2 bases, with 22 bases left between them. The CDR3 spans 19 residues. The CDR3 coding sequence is TGTGCCATCAGTGAGTCGAGTGGGGGCTTTGCCCTTGAAAACACTGAAGCTTTCTTT. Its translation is CAISESSGGFALENTEAFF.

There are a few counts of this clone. As DNA, the CDR3 is TGTGCCAGCAGTTTACGGTCGGCTGGGGGCGCGTTTGGCCAGCCCCAGCATTTT. Its protein product is CASSLRSAGGAFGQPQHF. The chain joins TRBV27 to TRBJ1-5, with D tentatively TRBD1 (6 bases). Looked up from germline, CDR1 is MNHEY and CDR2 is SMNVEV (reference sequence). This CDR3 is 18 amino acids long. V was pared by 2 bases and J by 7 bases, with 24 bases between.

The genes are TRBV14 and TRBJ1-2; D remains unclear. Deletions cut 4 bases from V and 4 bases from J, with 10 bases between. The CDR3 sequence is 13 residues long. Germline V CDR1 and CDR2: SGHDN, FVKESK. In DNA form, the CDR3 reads TGTGCCAGCAGCCTCACGAGCCGCTATGGCTACACCTTC. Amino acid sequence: CASSLTSRYGYTF.

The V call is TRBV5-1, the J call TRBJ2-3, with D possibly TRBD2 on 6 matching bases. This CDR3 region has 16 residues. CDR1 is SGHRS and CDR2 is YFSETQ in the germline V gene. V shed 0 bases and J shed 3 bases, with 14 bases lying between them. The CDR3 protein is CASSLGVLAPTDTQYF. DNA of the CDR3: TGCGCCAGCAGCTTGGGAGTTCTAGCGCCTACAGATACGCAGTATTTT.

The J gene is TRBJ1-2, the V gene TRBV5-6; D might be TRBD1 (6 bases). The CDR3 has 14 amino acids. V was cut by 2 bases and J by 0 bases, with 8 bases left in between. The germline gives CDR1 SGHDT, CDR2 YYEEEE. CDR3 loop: CASSFGGPNYGYTF. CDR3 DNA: TGTGCCAGCAGCTTTGGGGGCCCTAACTATGGCTACACCTTC.